This TCR beta chain was profiled in a study of T cell responses to AZD1222 COVID-19 vaccine. At the level of the study: Second-dose intervals of approximately 4 or approximately 12 weeks were pooled.

Overall study results and limits: A mostly white British donor set with more females was recruited, and clonal diversity was possibly underestimated. The peak T cell response came first, and repertoires were sampled only after it.

Points on this clone: The antigen is unknown.

Profiling relied on immunoSEQ multiplex PCR, and the TCRdb table lists in-frame clones only, not all of them. The repertoire includes roughly 130,000 clones, about 92% of them detected once, and approximately 2.1% sits in the top ten. This CDR3 contains 18 residues. V lost 0 bases to trimming and J lost 2 bases; unmatched junction nucleotides: 11. The germline V gene encodes CDR1 MNHEY and CDR2 SVGEGT. The sequencing used peripheral blood, collected on day 0 of AZD1222 vaccination. This TCR was sampled from an adult in good health. The chain has TRBV6-2 or TRBV6-3 and TRBJ2-3, with 7 nucleotides matching TRBD2. In DNA, the CDR3 is TGTGCCAGCAGTTACTCGACGGGCGGGGGAATTAACACAGATACGCAGTATTTT. It yields the protein CASSYSTGGGINTDTQYF.